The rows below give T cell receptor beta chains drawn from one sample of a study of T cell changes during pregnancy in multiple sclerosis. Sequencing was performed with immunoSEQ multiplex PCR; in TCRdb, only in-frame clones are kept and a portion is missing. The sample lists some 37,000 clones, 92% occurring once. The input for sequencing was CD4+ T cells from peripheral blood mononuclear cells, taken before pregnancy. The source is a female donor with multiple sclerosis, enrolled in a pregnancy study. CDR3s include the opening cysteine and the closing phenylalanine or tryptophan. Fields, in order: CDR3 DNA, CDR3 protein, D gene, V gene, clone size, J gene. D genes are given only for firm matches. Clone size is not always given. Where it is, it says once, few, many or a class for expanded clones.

TGTGCCAGCAGCCAAGGTCGACAGTATGAGCAGTTCTTC | CASSQGRQYEQFF | . | TRBV14 | . | TRBJ2-1
TGTGCCAGCCTCGCCCTCAGCGCCGCCTACAATGAGCAGTTCTTC | CASLALSAAYNEQFF | . | TRBV18 | once | TRBJ2-1
TGCAGCGTTTCGACAGGTCCTTACGACGGCTACACCTTC | CSVSTGPYDGYTF | . | TRBV29-1 | . | TRBJ1-2
TGTGCCACCCTCGAGGGGGCTGGGTCATGGGAGCAGTACTTC | CATLEGAGSWEQYF | TRBD1 | TRBV28 | . | TRBJ2-7
TGTGCCAGTAGTAGGGGCGGGACCCCTAGCAATCAGCCCCAGCATTTT | CASSRGGTPSNQPQHF | . | TRBV19 | . | TRBJ1-5
TGCGCCAGCAGTCACCCCGCCCTCCGGGATCCCGAATCCTACAATGAGCAGTTCTTC | CASSHPALRDPESYNEQFF | . | TRBV23-1 | . | TRBJ2-1
TGTGCCAGCAGCTTGACTAGCACAGATACGCAGTATTTT | CASSLTSTDTQYF | . | TRBV5-4 | . | TRBJ2-3
TGTGCCAGCAGCTTCCCTAGGAGCGGGAGGGCCAATGAGCAGTTCTTC | CASSFPRSGRANEQFF | TRBD2 | TRBV7-6 | . | TRBJ2-1
TGTGCCAGCAGCCCTGACAGGTTAGCCTACGAGCAGTACTTC | CASSPDRLAYEQYF | . | TRBV11-2 | . | TRBJ2-7
TGTGCCAGCAGCTTGTCAGAGCGGGAGGGCAGGAATGAGCAGTTCTTC | CASSLSEREGRNEQFF | TRBD2 | TRBV5-4 | . | TRBJ2-1
TGCGCCAGCAGCTTGGTAGTAAGGAGGGCCGACACCGGGGAGCTGTTTTTT | CASSLVVRRADTGELFF | . | TRBV5-1 | . | TRBJ2-2
TGTGCCAGCAGTGCTCCGCCCGGCTATGGCTACACCTTC | CASSAPPGYGYTF | . | TRBV28 | . | TRBJ1-2
TGTGCCAGCTCACCACGGACAGGGCAGACTGAAGCTTTCTTT | CASSPRTGQTEAFF | TRBD1 | TRBV18 | . | TRBJ1-1
TGCAGCGTAGATATCCGAGGGAGCTCCTACAATGAGCAGTTCTTC | CSVDIRGSSYNEQFF | . | TRBV29-1 | once | TRBJ2-1
TGTGCCAGTAGTATAAGTCGGGGGAGCAATCAGCCCCAGCATTTT | CASSISRGSNQPQHF | . | TRBV19 | once | TRBJ1-5
TGTGCCAGCAGCCCAGGGGATGGGGAGACCCAGTACTTC | CASSPGDGETQYF | . | TRBV6-5 | . | TRBJ2-5
TGTGCCAGCATCAGATCTGGGGCCAACGTCCTGACTTTC | CASIRSGANVLTF | . | TRBV5-6 | . | TRBJ2-6
TGTGCCAGTAGCCCCCGCGTGTTGGGCCAAAATGAGCAGTTCTTC | CASSPRVLGQNEQFF | . | TRBV19 | . | TRBJ2-1
TGTGCCAGCAGCTCTGCTCGACTCCAGTACTTC | CASSSARLQYF | . | TRBV28 | . | TRBJ2-4
TGCGCCAGCAGCCGGGACATAGCCTACGAGCAGTACTTC | CASSRDIAYEQYF | . | TRBV5-1 | . | TRBJ2-7
TGTGCCAGCAGCCCACCGGGACAGGGCTCCTACGAGCAGTACTTC | CASSPPGQGSYEQYF | TRBD1 | TRBV7-2 | . | TRBJ2-7
TGCGCCAGCAGCTTGGCAGGGGGTGGCCAAGAGACCCAGTACTTC | CASSLAGGGQETQYF | TRBD1 | TRBV5-1 | . | TRBJ2-5
TGTGCCTGGAGTGTACCCCTAGGACAGAACTACGAGCAGTACTTC | CAWSVPLGQNYEQYF | . | TRBV30 | . | TRBJ2-7
TGTGCCAGCAGCCGGACTCGCCTCGATCCTAATGAGCAGTTCTTC | CASSRTRLDPNEQFF | . | TRBV6-6 | . | TRBJ2-1
TGCGCCAGCAGCTTGGGAGGGAGTGAGGGCCAAGAGACCCAGTACTTC | CASSLGGSEGQETQYF | . | TRBV5-1 | . | TRBJ2-5
TGTGCCAGCAGGCAGGGCTGGGCCAACGTCCTGACTTTC | CASRQGWANVLTF | . | TRBV21-1 | . | TRBJ2-6
TGTGCCAGCAGCCAAGAAGGTCTGACAGGCTCCTATAATTCACCCCTCCACTTT | CASSQEGLTGSYNSPLHF | . | TRBV4-2 | . | TRBJ1-6
TGCGCCAGCAGCTTGGCGGGAGATACGCAGTATTTT | CASSLAGDTQYF | . | TRBV5-1 | . | TRBJ2-3
TGTGCCAGCAGCCCCGCGGGGGGAATAACTGAAGCTTTCTTT | CASSPAGGITEAFF | . | TRBV11-2 | . | TRBJ1-1
TGTGCCAGCAGCTTGGTCAGCGGATCGACCTACGAGCAGTACTTC | CASSLVSGSTYEQYF | . | TRBV5-4 | . | TRBJ2-7
TGCGCCAGCAGCTTCAGGACAGGGGCCACCGGGGAGCTGTTTTTT | CASSFRTGATGELFF | TRBD1 | TRBV5-1 | . | TRBJ2-2
TGTGCCAGCAGTGAAGCGCGGACAGTAGGTGAGCAGTTCTTC | CASSEARTVGEQFF | . | TRBV2 | . | TRBJ2-1
TGTGCCAGCAGCCACTCCGGGACAGGGCCCTACGAGCAGTACTTC | CASSHSGTGPYEQYF | TRBD1 | TRBV6-6 | . | TRBJ2-7
TGTGCCAGCAGCTTAATAGGGAGGACTGAAGCTTTCTTT | CASSLIGRTEAFF | . | TRBV7-3 | . | TRBJ1-1
TGTGCCAGCTCACCACCGGGAGGGTACATAACCTACGAGCAGTACTTC | CASSPPGGYITYEQYF | TRBD2 | TRBV18 | . | TRBJ2-7
TGTGCCAGCTTCTTAGCTCGAGAGACCCAGTACTTC | CASFLARETQYF | . | TRBV2 | once | TRBJ2-5
TGTGCCAGTAGTATCCGGCCAGGGGGTAATAGCAATCAGCCCCAGCATTTT | CASSIRPGGNSNQPQHF | TRBD1 | TRBV19 | . | TRBJ1-5
TGTGCTAGCAGCTTAGATCTCCTAGGCACAGATACGCAGTATTTT | CASSLDLLGTDTQYF | . | TRBV7-7 | . | TRBJ2-3
TGTGCCAGTAGTATAGGTCGGTATAGCAATCAGCCCCAGCATTTT | CASSIGRYSNQPQHF | . | TRBV19 | once | TRBJ1-5
TGTGCCAGCAGACCGACAGGGGGCAAGACTGAAGCTTTCTTT | CASRPTGGKTEAFF | TRBD1 | TRBV6-5 | . | TRBJ1-1
TGTGCCAGCAGCGTAGCAGCGGGAGCAGGAAATGAGCAGTTCTTC | CASSVAAGAGNEQFF | TRBD2 | TRBV9 | . | TRBJ2-1
TGCGCCAGCAGCCAAGTATTCGCTAGCGGGAGGGGAAAAGAGACCCAGTACTTC | CASSQVFASGRGKETQYF | TRBD2 | TRBV4-1 | . | TRBJ2-5
TGTGCCAGCAGCCAAGATGGACTAGCCGGCAATGAGCAGTTCTTC | CASSQDGLAGNEQFF | TRBD2 | TRBV4-2 | . | TRBJ2-1